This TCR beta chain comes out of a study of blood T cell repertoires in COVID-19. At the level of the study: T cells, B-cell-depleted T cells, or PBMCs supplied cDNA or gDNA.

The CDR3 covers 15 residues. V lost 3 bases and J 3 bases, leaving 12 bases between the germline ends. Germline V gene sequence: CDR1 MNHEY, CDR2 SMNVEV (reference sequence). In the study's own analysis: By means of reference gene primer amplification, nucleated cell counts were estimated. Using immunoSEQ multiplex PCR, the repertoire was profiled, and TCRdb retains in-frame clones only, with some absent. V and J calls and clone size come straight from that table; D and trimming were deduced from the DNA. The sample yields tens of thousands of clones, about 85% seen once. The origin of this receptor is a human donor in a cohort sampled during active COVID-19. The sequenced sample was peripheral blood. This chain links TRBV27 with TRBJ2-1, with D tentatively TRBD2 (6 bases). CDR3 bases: TGTGCCAGCAGTTTCGGGGGAACAGGCTACAATGAGCAGTTCTTC. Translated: CASSFGGTGYNEQFF.